This T cell receptor beta chain was sequenced during a study of immune cell composition in non-small cell lung cancer. Study observations and caveats: Squamous carcinomas (about 75%) more often had tumour-associated clones >0.5% than adenocarcinomas (roughly 33%).

To note about this clone: Its antigen is not identified.

The CDR3 length is 15 residues. With V trimmed by 6 bases and J by 5 bases, 11 bases remained unmatched. Germline V lookup: CDR1 LNHDA, CDR2 SQIVND (reference sequence). The normal lung sample lay at least 3 cm, and maximally far, from the tumour. TCRdb keeps only in-frame clones here, not all; method: immunoSEQ multiplex PCR. Of approximately 5,900 clones listed, roughly 85% are singletons. The chain employs TRBV19 and TRBJ2-7; TRBD1 matches at 9 bases. The sequenced sample consisted of non-adjacent lung tissue. The sequence was collected from a human donor with non-small cell lung cancer. This chain's CDR3 is CASSPRQGVTNEQYF. For the CDR3, the DNA is TGTGCCAGTAGCCCCCGACAGGGGGTTACCAACGAGCAGTACTTC.